This TCR beta chain was documented in a study of T cells in Graves' hyperthyroidism and ophthalmopathy. Findings and limits, study-wide: The model's output predicted ophthalmopathy at a median of about 6.5 months prior to onset.

Researchers defined stable Graves' hyperthyroidism as no ophthalmopathy progression within 18 months. Exclusion criteria comprised uncontrolled infection, other autoimmune disease, pregnancy or lactation. Fresh 10 ml peripheral blood yielded PBMCs. Regions amplified from RNA transcripts were the TCR beta CDR3 regions. TCR CDR3 regions were first amplified by RT-PCR with HTBI primers. TCRdb fed the multiplex PCR reads into MiXCR, producing one record per CDR3 protein. The sample has around 800,000 distinct CDR3 sequences; around 38% are singletons. V lost 6 bases, J lost 0 bases, and 15 bases lay in between. CDR3 length: 17 amino acids. Germline V lookup: CDR1 SGHVS, CDR2 FQNEAQ. Note on this clonotype: What it binds is unknown.

V gene TRBV7-8 combines with J gene TRBJ1-6; perhaps TRBD1 as D (6 bases). This clonotype was sampled from a man between 18 and 29 years old with Graves' hyperthyroidism. The specimen was blood. The CDR3 loop is CASSSKGGSSYNSPLHF. The CDR3 DNA reads TGTGCCAGCAGTTCAAAGGGGGGTTCCTCCTATAATTCACCCCTCCACTTT.